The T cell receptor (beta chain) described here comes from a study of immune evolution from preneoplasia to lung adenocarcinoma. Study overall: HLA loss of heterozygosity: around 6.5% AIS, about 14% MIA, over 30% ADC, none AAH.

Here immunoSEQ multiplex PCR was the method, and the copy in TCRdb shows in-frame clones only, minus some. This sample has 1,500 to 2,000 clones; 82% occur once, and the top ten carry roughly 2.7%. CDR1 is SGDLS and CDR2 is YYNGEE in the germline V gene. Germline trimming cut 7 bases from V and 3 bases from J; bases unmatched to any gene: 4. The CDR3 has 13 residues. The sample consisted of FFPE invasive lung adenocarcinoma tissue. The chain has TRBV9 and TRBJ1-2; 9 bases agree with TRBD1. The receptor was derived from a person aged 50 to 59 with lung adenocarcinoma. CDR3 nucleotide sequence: TGTGCCAGCGGGACAGGGTATGACTATGGCTACACCTTC. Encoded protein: CASGTGYDYGYTF.